The sequence of this T cell receptor (beta chain) was determined in a study of cytomegalovirus exposure and HLA in healthy donors. Study results and limitations: Later, an analysis found that TCR clusters from the first cohort tended to co-occur in the 120 or so validation repertoires. Some TCR beta chains (more than 150 of them) were listed as cytomegalovirus-associated.

Only in-frame clones appear in the TCRdb table, and some are missing; sequencing was by immunoSEQ multiplex PCR. The sample contains more than 250,000 clones, roughly 89% of which appear only once. V was clipped by 2 bases and J by 5 bases; unmatched bases: 5. Germline CDR1 and CDR2: MDHEN and SYDVKM. The CDR3 length is 15 residues. Separate from the roughly 700-subject first cohort, the approximately 120-subject validation cohort was the one that the donors belonged to. About this clone: The antigen is undetermined.

The receptor was isolated from a woman younger than 35 in good health and CMV-seronegative. Sequenced: PBMCs. V and J are TRBV28 and TRBJ1-5, with TRBD1 matching over 8 bases. CDR3 region: CASSLGTGEHQPQHF. Written as DNA, the CDR3 is TGTGCCAGCAGTTTAGGGACAGGAGAGCATCAGCCCCAGCATTTT.